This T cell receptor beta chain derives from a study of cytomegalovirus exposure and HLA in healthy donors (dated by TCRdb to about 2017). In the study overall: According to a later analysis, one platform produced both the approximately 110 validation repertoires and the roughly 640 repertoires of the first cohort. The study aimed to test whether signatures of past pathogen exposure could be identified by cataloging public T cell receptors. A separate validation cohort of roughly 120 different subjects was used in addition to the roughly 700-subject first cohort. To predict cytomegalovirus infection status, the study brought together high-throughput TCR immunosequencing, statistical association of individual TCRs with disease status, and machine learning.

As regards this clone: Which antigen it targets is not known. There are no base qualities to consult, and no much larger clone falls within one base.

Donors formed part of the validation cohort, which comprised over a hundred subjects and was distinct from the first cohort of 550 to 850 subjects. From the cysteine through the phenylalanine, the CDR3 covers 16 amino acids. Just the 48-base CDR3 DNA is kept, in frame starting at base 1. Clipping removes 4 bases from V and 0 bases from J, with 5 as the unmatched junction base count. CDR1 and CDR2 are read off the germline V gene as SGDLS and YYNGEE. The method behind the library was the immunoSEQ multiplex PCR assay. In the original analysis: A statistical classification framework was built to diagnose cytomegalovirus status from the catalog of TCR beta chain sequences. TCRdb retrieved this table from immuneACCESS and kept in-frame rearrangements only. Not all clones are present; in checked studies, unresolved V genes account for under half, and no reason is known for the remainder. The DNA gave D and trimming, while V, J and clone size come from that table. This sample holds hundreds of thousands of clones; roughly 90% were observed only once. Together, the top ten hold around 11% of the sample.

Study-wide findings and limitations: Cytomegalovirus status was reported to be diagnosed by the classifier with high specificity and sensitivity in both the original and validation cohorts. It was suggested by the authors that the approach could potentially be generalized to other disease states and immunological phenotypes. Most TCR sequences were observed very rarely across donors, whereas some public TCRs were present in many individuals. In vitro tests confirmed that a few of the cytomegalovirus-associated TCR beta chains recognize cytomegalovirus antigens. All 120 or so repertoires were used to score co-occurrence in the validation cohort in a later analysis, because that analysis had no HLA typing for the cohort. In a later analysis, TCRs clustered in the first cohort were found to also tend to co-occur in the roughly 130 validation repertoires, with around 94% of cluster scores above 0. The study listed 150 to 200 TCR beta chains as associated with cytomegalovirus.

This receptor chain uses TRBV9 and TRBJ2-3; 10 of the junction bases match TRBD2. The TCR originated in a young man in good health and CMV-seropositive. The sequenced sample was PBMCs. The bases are TGTGCCAGCAGCAAAGGACTAGCGGTTAGCACAGATACGCAGTATTTT. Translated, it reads CASSKGLAVSTDTQYF.